One sample yielded the 7 T cell receptor beta chains listed below, sequenced in a study of control samples from healthy donors and cancer patients. Generated by immunoSEQ multiplex PCR, the TCRdb table keeps only in-frame clones and is missing some. The table has about 94,000 clones, 90% seen once. Specimen: blood. The receptors were sampled from a woman under 30 in good health.

The gene calls are TRBV6-4 and TRBJ2-2; no clear D gene. Germline CDR1 reads MRHNA; CDR2 reads SNTAGT. Trimming took 3 bases from V and 2 from J, leaving 10 bases between them. CDR3 length equals 15 residues. The CDR3 loop is CASSETSSNTGELFF. As DNA, the CDR3 is TGTGCCAGCAGTGAGACTTCATCCAACACCGGGGAGCTGTTTTTT.

V usage is TRBV3-1 (or the pseudogene TRBV3-2) and J usage is TRBJ1-2; D is perhaps TRBD1 (5 bases). Germline V gene data show CDR1 as LGHDT and CDR2 as YNNKEL (reference sequence). Trimming removed 0 bases at V and 4 bases at J, with 12 bases between. The CDR3 is 15 amino acids. The DNA of the CDR3 is TGTGCCAGCAGCCAAGATATATCAGGGACCTATGGCTACACCTTC. Protein product: CASSQDISGTYGYTF.

This chain uses TRBV6-5 with TRBJ1-6; D is unclear. The CDR3 spans 15 residues. Trimming removed 7 bases at V and 6 bases at J, with 16 bases between. Germline V lookup: CDR1 MNHEY, CDR2 SVGAGI. The CDR3 nucleotides read TGTGCCAGCAACGGGCCAAACCCGGGTAATTCACCCCTCCACTTT. Amino acid sequence: CASNGPNPGNSPLHF.

The chain has TRBV27 and TRBJ1-4; no clear D. V lost 6 bases and J lost 0, with 11 bases in between. The CDR3 is 15 amino acids. Germline CDR1 is MNHEY and CDR2 is SMNVEV (reference sequence). The CDR3 DNA follows: TGTGCCAGCAGCCGGCACGATACAACTAATGAAAAACTGTTTTTT. Amino acid sequence: CASSRHDTTNEKLFF.

The chain has TRBV6-1 and TRBJ2-2, with a possible D match to TRBD1 (5 bases). The CDR3 has 15 residues. Germline-derived CDR1 and CDR2 are MNHNS and SASEGT. V was shortened by 1 base and J by 5 bases, with 11 bases between the two germline ends. CDR3 coding DNA: TGTGCCAGCAGTGAAGGTGCAGGGCAAACCGGGGAGCTGTTTTTT. It codes for CASSEGAGQTGELFF.

The chain has TRBV28 and TRBJ1-2; D gene unclear. CDR1 and CDR2 (germline): MDHEN, SYDVKM. Trimming stripped 4 bases from V and 6 bases from J, with 15 bases between. This CDR3 has 14 residues. The CDR3 bases are TGTGCCAGCAGTTATCTGGGGAAACTCGATGGCTACACCTTC. Translated: CASSYLGKLDGYTF.

This clone has only one observation. The J gene is TRBJ2-7, the V gene TRBV10-1; 7 nucleotides agree with TRBD2. The germline CDR1 and CDR2 sequences are WNHNN and SYGVQD (reference sequence). Trimming took 3 bases from V and 0 from J; bases not matched to a gene: 5. The CDR3 is 15 residues long. CDR3: CASSESGGSSYEQYF. The DNA for the CDR3 is TGCGCCAGCAGTGAATCCGGGGGGAGCTCCTACGAGCAGTACTTC.